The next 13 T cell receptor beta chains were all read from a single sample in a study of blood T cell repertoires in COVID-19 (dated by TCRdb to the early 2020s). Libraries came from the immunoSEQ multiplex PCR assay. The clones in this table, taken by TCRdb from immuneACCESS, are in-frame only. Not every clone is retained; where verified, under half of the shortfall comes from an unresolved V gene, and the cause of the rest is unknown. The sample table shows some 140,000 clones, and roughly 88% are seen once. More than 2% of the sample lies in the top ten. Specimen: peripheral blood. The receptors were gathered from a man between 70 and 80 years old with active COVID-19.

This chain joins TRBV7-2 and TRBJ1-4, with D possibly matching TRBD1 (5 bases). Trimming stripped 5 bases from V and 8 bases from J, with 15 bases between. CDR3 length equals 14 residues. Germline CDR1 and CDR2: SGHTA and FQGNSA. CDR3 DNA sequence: TGTGCCAGCAGCCCAGGGCGCCTCGGGGAAAAACTGTTTTTT. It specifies CASSPGRLGEKLFF. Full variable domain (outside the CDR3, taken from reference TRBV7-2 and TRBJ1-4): GAGVSQSPSNKVTEKGKDVELRCDPISGHTALYWYRQSLGQGLEFLIYFQGNSAPDKSGLPSDRFSAERTGGSVSTLTIQRTQQEDSAVYLCASSPGRLGEKLFFGSGTQLSVL.

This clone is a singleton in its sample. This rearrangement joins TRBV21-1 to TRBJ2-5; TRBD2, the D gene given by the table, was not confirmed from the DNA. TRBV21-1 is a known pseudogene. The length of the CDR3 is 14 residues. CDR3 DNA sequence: TGTGCCAGCAGCAAACGAGCGTTACAAGAGACCCAGTACTTC. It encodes CASSKRALQETQYF.

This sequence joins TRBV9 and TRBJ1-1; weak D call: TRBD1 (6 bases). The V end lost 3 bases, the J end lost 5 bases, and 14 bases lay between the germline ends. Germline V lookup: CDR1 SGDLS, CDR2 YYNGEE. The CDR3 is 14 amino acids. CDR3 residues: CASSGQAGFTEAFF. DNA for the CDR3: TGTGCCAGCAGCGGACAGGCAGGGTTTACTGAAGCTTTCTTT.

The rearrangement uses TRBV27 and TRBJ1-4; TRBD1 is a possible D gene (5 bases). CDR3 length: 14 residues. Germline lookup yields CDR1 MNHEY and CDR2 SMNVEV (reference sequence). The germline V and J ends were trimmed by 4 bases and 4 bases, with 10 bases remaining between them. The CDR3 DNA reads TGTGCCAGCAGTTATGGGGCGAGTAATGAAAAACTGTTTTTT. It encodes CASSYGASNEKLFF.

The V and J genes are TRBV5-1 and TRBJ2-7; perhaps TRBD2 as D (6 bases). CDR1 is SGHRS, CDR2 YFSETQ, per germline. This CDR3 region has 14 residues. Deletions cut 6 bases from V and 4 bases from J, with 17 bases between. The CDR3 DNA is TGCGCCAGCACCCCCTCGGGGGTCCCATACGAGCAGTACTTC. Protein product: CASTPSGVPYEQYF.

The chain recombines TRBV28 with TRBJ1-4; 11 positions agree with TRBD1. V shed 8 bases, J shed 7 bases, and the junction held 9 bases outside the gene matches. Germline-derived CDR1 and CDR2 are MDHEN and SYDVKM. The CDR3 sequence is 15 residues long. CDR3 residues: CASGLRTGGGEKLFF. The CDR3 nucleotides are TGTGCCAGCGGGTTGAGGACAGGGGGCGGTGAAAAACTGTTTTTT. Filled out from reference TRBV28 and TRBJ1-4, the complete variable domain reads DVKVTQSSRYLVKRTGEKVFLECVQDMDHENMFWYRQDPGLGLRLIYFSYDVKMKEKGDIPEGYSVSREKKERFSLILESASTNQTSMYLCASGLRTGGGEKLFFGSGTQLSVL.

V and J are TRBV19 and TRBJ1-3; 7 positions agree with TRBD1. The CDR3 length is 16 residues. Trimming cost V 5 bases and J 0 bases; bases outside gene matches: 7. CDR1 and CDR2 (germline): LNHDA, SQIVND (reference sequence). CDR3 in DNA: TGTGCCAGTAGTCCATCGGACAGGCGCTCTGGAAACACCATATATTTT. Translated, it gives CASSPSDRRSGNTIYF.

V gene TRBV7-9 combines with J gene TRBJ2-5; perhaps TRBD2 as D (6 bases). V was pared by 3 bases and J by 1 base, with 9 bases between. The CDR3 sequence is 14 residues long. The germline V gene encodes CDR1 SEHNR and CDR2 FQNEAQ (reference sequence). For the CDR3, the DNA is TGTGCCAGCAGCTTGGGGGGTCGCCAAGAGACCCAGTACTTC. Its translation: CASSLGGRQETQYF.

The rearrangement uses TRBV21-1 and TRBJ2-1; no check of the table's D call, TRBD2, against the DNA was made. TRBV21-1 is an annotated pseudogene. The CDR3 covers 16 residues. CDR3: CASSKEGGRGYNEQFF. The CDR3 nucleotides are TGTGCTAGCAGCAAAGAGGGCGGGAGAGGGTACAATGAGCAGTTCTTC.

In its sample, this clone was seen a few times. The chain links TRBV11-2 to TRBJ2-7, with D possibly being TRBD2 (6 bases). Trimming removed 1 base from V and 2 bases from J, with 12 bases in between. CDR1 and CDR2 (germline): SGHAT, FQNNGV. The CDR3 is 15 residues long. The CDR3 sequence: CASSLGGTYTYEQYF. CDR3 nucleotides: TGTGCCAGCAGCTTAGGAGGGACTTATACCTACGAGCAGTACTTC. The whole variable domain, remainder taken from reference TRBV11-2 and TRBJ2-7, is EAGVAQSPRYKIIEKRQSVAFWCNPISGHATLYWYQQILGQGPKLLIQFQNNGVVDDSQLPKDRFSAERLKGVDSTLKIQPAKLEDSAVYLCASSLGGTYTYEQYFGPGTRLTVT.

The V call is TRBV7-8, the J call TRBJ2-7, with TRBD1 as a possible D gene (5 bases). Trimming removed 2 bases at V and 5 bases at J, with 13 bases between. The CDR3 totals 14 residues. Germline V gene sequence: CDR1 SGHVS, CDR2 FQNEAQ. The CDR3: CASSLRPRAHEQYF. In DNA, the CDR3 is TGTGCCAGCAGCTTAAGGCCCAGGGCACACGAGCAGTACTTC.

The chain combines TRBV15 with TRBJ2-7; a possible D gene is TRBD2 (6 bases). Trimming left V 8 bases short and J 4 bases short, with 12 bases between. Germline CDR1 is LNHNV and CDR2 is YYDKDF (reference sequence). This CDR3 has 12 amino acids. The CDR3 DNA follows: TGTGCCACCGGGCGGGGACGGTACGAGCAGTACTTC. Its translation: CATGRGRYEQYF.

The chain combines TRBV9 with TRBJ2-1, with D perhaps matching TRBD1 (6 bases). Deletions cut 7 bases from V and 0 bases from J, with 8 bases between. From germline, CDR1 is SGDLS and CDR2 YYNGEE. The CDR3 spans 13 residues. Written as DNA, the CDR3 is TGTGCCAGCGGGGGCCTCTCCTACAATGAGCAGTTCTTC. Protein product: CASGGLSYNEQFF. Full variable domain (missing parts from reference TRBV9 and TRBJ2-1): DSGVTQTPKHLITATGQRVTLRCSPRSGDLSVYWYQQSLDQGLQFLIQYYNGEERAKGNILERFSAQQFPDLHSELNLSSLELGDSALYFCASGGLSYNEQFFGPGTRLTVL.